This T cell receptor (beta chain) is drawn from a study of cytomegalovirus exposure and HLA in healthy donors. Study summary: The Caucasian-associated ancestry cluster contained 75% to 85% of the roughly 400 genotyped donors.

PCR primers comprised 60 Vbeta and 13 Jbeta primers. Clones were sequenced by immunoSEQ multiplex PCR, and TCRdb holds only the in-frame ones, with some missing. This table holds some 110,000 clones, roughly 72% found once. In regard to this clone: No antigen is known for it.

Study outcomes and limitations: Later analysis associated a missense DCLRE1C variant with TCR beta V- and J-gene trimming. Certain sequence variants were highly shared and formed a cluster, and this cluster was likely a sequencing artifact.

The CDR3 runs 15 residues. The germline gives CDR1 SEHNR, CDR2 FQNEAQ (reference sequence). Trimming cost V 3 bases and J 4 bases, with 13 bases left between them. V is TRBV7-9 and J is TRBJ1-3; D unresolved. This TCR derives from a woman between 50 and 59 years old in good health and CMV-seropositive. The specimen sequenced was PBMCs. The CDR3 DNA sequence: TGTGCCAGCAGCTTGCCTATGGTGTTCGGAAACACCATATATTTT. It yields the protein CASSLPMVFGNTIYF.